This T cell receptor (beta chain) is from a study of control samples from healthy donors and cancer patients. The CDR3 has 15 amino acids. V was clipped by 6 bases and J by 6 bases; unmatched bases: 7. Germline V gene sequence: CDR1 SQVTM, CDR2 ANQGSEA. The protocol was immunoSEQ multiplex PCR, while the TCRdb copy is restricted to in-frame clones and leaves out a portion. The sample lists nearly 200,000 clones, around 90% occurring once. J is TRBJ2-1 and V is TRBV29-1, with 14 bases fitting TRBD2. Specimen: blood. This sequence originates from a man aged 25 to 45 in good health. CDR3 residues: CSVPGGTSGGNEQFF. In DNA, the CDR3 is TGCAGCGTCCCCGGAGGGACTAGCGGGGGCAATGAGCAGTTCTTC.